Below, 13 T cell receptor beta chains from the same sample are listed, as sequenced in a study of cytomegalovirus exposure and HLA in healthy donors. Vbeta (60) and Jbeta (13) primers were used in the PCR. TCRdb's copy holds only in-frame clones and misses some; the assay was immunoSEQ multiplex PCR. The sample records about 160,000 clones, roughly three quarters being singletons. The sample consisted of PBMCs. These TCRs come from a woman in her forties in good health and CMV-seropositive.

The chain employs TRBV4-3 and TRBJ1-2; possibly TRBD1 for D (5 bases). This CDR3 spans 15 amino acids. The V gene's germline CDR1 is LGHNA and CDR2 YSLEER. V lost 0 bases, J lost 3 bases, and 11 bases lay in between. DNA for the CDR3: TGCGCCAGCAGCCAAGATCCCGACAGCTACTATGGCTACACCTTC. Amino acid sequence: CASSQDPDSYYGYTF.

The chain carries TRBV23-1 and TRBJ1-2, with 7 bases matching TRBD1. TRBV23-1 is annotated as an ORF whose role is uncertain. CDR3 size: 13 residues. V was pared by 3 bases and J by 3 bases, with 1 base of the junction left unmatched. The CDR3 is CASSHDRDYGYTF. In nucleotides, the CDR3 is TGCGCCAGCAGTCATGACAGGGACTATGGCTACACCTTC.

The rearrangement uses TRBV10-3 and TRBJ1-1, with TRBD1 identical over 7 bases. Germline assignment: CDR1 ENHRY and CDR2 SYGVKD. After removal of 6 bases from V and 9 bases from J, the junction contained 16 bases not matched to a gene. The CDR3 has 15 residues. The CDR3 protein is CAISRTGTEPTKAFF. Here the CDR3 DNA reads TGTGCCATCAGCCGCACCGGGACAGAGCCAACTAAAGCTTTCTTT.

The chain has TRBV5-1 and TRBJ1-1; D is perhaps TRBD1 (5 bases). V was shortened by 7 bases and J by 0 bases, with 13 bases between the two germline ends. Germline CDR1 is SGHRS and CDR2 is YFSETQ. This CDR3 is 14 amino acids long. CDR3 amino acids: CASRPGLMNTEAFF. For the CDR3, the DNA is TGCGCCAGCCGTCCGGGACTAATGAACACTGAAGCTTTCTTT.

This clone was recorded a few times. The chain employs TRBV7-9 and TRBJ2-3, with 8 bases lining up with TRBD2. The V segment lost 5 bases and the J segment 2 bases; nucleotides outside the gene matches: 6. There are 15 residues in the CDR3. Germline-derived CDR1 and CDR2 are SEHNR and FQNEAQ (reference sequence). The CDR3 region has the DNA TGTGCCAGCAGCCCATTAGCGGGGTACACAGATACGCAGTATTTT. Protein sequence: CASSPLAGYTDTQYF. The full variable domain, completed using reference TRBV7-9 and TRBJ2-3, is DTGVSQNPRHKITKRGQNVTFRCDPISEHNRLYWYRQTLGQGPEFLTYFQNEAQLEKSRLLSDRFSAERPKGSFSTLEIQRTEQGDSAMYLCASSPLAGYTDTQYFGPGTRLTVL.

V usage is TRBV28 and J usage is TRBJ2-6; D is unclear. Germline CDR1 MDHEN, CDR2 SYDVKM. V lost 5 bases and J lost 0, with 8 bases in between. This CDR3 has 15 residues. Written as DNA, the CDR3 is TGTGCCAGCAGTAAACTCCTCTCTGGGGCCAACGTCCTGACTTTC. This translates into CASSKLLSGANVLTF.

This clone was seen just once. The chain joins TRBV6-1 to TRBJ1-1; no firm D call. Trimming pared 6 bases from V and 1 base from J, leaving 9 bases between. The CDR3 runs to 13 residues. Germline values: CDR1 MNHNS, CDR2 SASEGT. The CDR3 coding sequence is TGTGCCAGCAGCGCGACACAGAACACTGAAGCTTTCTTT. This encodes CASSATQNTEAFF.

The chain has TRBV2 and TRBJ1-3; 8 nucleotides align to TRBD1. Unmatched junction bases numbered 1, after V lost 2 bases and J lost 4 bases. This CDR3 contains 14 residues. Germline V gene data show CDR1 as SNHLY and CDR2 as FYNNEI. CDR3 sequence reads: CASSEWDRGNTIYF. CDR3 in DNA: TGTGCCAGCAGTGAATGGGACAGGGGAAACACCATATATTTT.

This clone has only one observation. V is TRBV5-1 and J is TRBJ1-3, with D maybe TRBD1 (6 bases). This CDR3 region has 15 residues. V lost 4 bases, J lost 1 base, and 12 bases lay in between. Germline assignment: CDR1 SGHRS and CDR2 YFSETQ. CDR3 residues: CASSRGHRSGNTIYF. The CDR3 DNA reads as TGCGCCAGCAGCAGGGGACACCGATCTGGAAACACCATATATTTT.

CDR3 nucleotide sequence: TGTGCCAGCAGCTACACCGGGAATGAGCAGTTCTTC. Its protein product is CASSYTGNEQFF. The chain is built from TRBV5-6 and TRBJ2-1; D not certain. V was clipped by 3 bases and J by 7 bases, with 8 bases between them. CDR3 length: 12 residues. Germline lookup yields CDR1 SGHDT and CDR2 YYEEEE.

The gene calls are TRBV19 and TRBJ1-2, with 12 bases matching TRBD1. This CDR3 has 17 amino acids. Trimming cost V 8 bases and J 6 bases; bases outside gene matches: 16. Germline lookup yields CDR1 LNHDA and CDR2 SQIVND (reference sequence). For the CDR3, the DNA is TGTGCCAGTGGGAACCCGGGACAGGGGGCAATAGGCCATGGCTACACCTTC. This encodes CASGNPGQGAIGHGYTF. Full variable domain (missing parts from reference TRBV19 and TRBJ1-2): DGGITQSPKYLFRKEGQNVTLSCEQNLNHDAMYWYRQDPGQGLRLIYYSQIVNDFQKGDIAEGYSVSREKKESFPLTVTSAQKNPTAFYLCASGNPGQGAIGHGYTFGSGTRLTVV.

The V gene is TRBV5-1, the J gene TRBJ2-3, with D unclear. Germline V gene data show CDR1 as SGHRS and CDR2 as YFSETQ. V was cut by 0 bases and J by 5 bases, with 7 bases left in between. The CDR3 runs to 13 residues. Written as DNA, the CDR3 is TGCGCCAGCAGCTTGGCCCCGCGAGATACGCAGTATTTT. This translates into CASSLAPRDTQYF.

The chain combines TRBV19 with TRBJ1-1; D is unresolved. Germline CDR1 and CDR2: LNHDA and SQIVND (reference sequence). Trimming took 4 bases from V and 4 from J, leaving 16 bases between them. CDR3 length: 15 amino acids. In DNA form, the CDR3 reads TGTGCCAGTAGTACTTCGAGAGCCTCGGGCACTGAAGCTTTCTTT. As protein: CASSTSRASGTEAFF.